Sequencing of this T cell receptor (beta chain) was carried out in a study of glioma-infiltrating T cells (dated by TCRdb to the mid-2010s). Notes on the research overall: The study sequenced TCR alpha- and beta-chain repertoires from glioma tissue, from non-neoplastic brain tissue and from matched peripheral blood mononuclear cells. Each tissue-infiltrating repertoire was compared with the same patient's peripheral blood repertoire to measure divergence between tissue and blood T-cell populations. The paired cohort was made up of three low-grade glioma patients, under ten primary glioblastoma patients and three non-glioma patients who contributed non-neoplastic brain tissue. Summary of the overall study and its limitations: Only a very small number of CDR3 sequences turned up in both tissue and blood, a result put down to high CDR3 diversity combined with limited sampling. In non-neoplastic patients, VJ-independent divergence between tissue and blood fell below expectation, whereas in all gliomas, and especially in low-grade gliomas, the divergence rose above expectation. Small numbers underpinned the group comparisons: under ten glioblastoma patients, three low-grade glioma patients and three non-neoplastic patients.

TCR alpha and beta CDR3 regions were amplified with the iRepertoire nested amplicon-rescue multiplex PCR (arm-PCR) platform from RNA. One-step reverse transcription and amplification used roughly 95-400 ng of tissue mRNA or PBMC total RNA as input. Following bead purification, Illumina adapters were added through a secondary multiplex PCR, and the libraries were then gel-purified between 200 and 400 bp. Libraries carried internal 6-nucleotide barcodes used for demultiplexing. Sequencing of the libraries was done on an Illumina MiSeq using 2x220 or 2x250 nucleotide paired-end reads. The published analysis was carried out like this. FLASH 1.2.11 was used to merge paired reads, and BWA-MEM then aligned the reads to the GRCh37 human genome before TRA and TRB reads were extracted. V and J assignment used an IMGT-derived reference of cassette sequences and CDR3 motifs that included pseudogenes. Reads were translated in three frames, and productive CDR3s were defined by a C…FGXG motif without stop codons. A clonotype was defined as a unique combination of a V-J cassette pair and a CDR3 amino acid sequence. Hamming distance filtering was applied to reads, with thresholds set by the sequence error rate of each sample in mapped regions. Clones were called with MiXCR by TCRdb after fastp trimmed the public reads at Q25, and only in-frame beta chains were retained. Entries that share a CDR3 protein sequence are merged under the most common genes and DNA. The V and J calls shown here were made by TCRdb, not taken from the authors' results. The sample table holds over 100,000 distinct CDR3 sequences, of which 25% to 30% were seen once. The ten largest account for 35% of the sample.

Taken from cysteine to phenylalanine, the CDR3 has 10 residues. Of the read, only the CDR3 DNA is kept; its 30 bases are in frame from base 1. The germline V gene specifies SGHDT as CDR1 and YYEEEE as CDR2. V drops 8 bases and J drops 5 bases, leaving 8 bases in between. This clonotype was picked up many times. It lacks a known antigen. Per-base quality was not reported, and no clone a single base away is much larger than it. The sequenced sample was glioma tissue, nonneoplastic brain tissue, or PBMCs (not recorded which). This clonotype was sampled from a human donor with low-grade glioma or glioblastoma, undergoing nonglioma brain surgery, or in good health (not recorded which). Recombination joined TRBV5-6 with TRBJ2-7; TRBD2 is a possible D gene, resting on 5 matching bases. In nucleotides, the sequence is TGTGCCAGAAGAGGGCACGAGCAGTACTTC. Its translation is CARRGHEQYF.